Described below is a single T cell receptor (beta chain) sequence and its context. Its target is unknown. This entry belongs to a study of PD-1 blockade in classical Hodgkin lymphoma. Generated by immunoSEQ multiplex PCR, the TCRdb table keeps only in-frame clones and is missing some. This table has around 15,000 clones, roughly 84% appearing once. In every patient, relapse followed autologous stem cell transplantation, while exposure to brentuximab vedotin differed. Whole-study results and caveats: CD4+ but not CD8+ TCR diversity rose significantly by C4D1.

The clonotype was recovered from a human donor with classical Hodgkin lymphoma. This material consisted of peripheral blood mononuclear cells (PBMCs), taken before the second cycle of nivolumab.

CDR3 in amino acids: CASSFGQLRGDTQYF. DNA of the CDR3: TGTGCCAGCAGCTTTGGGCAGCTGAGAGGAGATACGCAGTATTTT. This chain connects TRBV7-9 to TRBJ2-3; D gene uncertain. The CDR3 has 15 amino acids. Germline assignment: CDR1 SEHNR and CDR2 FQNEAQ (reference sequence). Trimming shortened V by 3 bases and J by 5 bases, and 15 bases separated the two germline ends.